Listed here are 28 T cell receptor beta chains from one sample, sequenced in a study of T cells expressing NK-cell markers. TCRdb re-analyzed the 5' RACE reads; it lists each CDR3 protein once, without DNA. The sample is made up of 300,000 or so distinct CDR3 sequences, and the top ten hold 4% to 5% of it. Sample: blood T cells: a sorted CD56 or NKG2C T cell subset, CD4+ or CD8+ T cells, or bulk PBMC T cells (not recorded which). The receptors were sampled from a woman aged 18-70 years in good health.

The V gene is TRBV20-1, the J gene TRBJ2-3; TCRdb designates TRBD2, a call that cannot be tested without DNA. This CDR3 is built from 14 residues. Germline V gene sequence: CDR1 DFQATT, CDR2 SNEGSKA (reference sequence). CDR3: CSASIAGGPDTQYF.

This chain links TRBV7-2 with TRBJ2-7; TCRdb's D call, TRBD2, is unchecked because there is no DNA. Germline CDR1 SGHTA, CDR2 FQGNSA. This CDR3 region has 15 residues. The chain's CDR3 is CASSLGTSGIYEQYF.

V gene TRBV12-3 or TRBV12-4 combines with J gene TRBJ1-1. CDR3 size: 15 residues. The CDR3 sequence: CASSLGPFGGTEAFF.

This sequence joins TRBV7-2 and TRBJ2-3. This CDR3 has 14 residues. The germline gives CDR1 SGHTA, CDR2 FQGNSA. The CDR3 sequence is CASSLRLDTDTQYF. Based on the CDR3 plus reference TRBV7-2 and TRBJ2-3, the full variable domain is GAGVSQSPSNKVTEKGKDVELRCDPISGHTALYWYRQSLGQGLEFLIYFQGNSAPDKSGLPSDRFSAERTGGSVSTLTIQRTQQEDSAVYLCASSLRLDTDTQYFGPGTRLTVL.

The V and J genes are TRBV18 and TRBJ2-7; the D call from TCRdb, TRBD1, cannot be confirmed without DNA. The length of the CDR3 is 14 residues. The V gene's germline CDR1 is KGHSH and CDR2 LQKENI. CDR3 residues: CASSPTGEVYEQYF.

This chain uses TRBV20-1 with TRBJ1-6. The germline gives CDR1 DFQATT, CDR2 SNEGSKA (reference sequence). The CDR3 is 15 amino acids. This CDR3 is CSVREAFYYNSPLHF.

The chain couples TRBV7-8 to TRBJ1-6; absent DNA, TCRdb's TRBD1 call cannot be checked. Germline assignment: CDR1 SGHVS and CDR2 FQNEAQ. CDR3 length: 15 amino acids. CDR3 region: CASSLLDRVDSPLHF.

The genes are TRBV11-2 and TRBJ2-1. CDR1 SGHAT and CDR2 FQNNGV come from the germline V gene. The CDR3 extends over 15 amino acids. This CDR3 reads CASSQRVSSYNEQFF.

The chain carries TRBV7-8 and TRBJ1-1. The CDR3 runs 13 residues. Germline assignment: CDR1 SGHVS and CDR2 FQNEAQ. The CDR3 spells CASSSTTNTEAFF.

This chain uses TRBV12-3 or TRBV12-4 with TRBJ2-7; TCRdb lists TRBD1, though no DNA is available to test this call. The CDR3 has 14 amino acids. CDR3 loop: CASTITGATYEQYF.

The chain uses TRBV28 and TRBJ1-1; there is no DNA to check the TCRdb D call of TRBD1. This CDR3 is 15 amino acids long. Germline V lookup: CDR1 MDHEN, CDR2 SYDVKM. CDR3 region: CASSSDRGPAAEAFF.

The CDR3 spells CSVERDLGNTIYF. The chain recombines TRBV29-1 with TRBJ1-3. Germline V gene lookup returns CDR1 SQVTM and CDR2 ANQGSEA. The CDR3 has 13 residues.

J is TRBJ2-2 and V is TRBV27; with no DNA, the TCRdb D assignment of TRBD1 cannot be verified. Germline CDR1 is MNHEY and CDR2 is SMNVEV (reference sequence). This CDR3 is 16 amino acids long. The CDR3 loop reads CASSESSGTNTGELFF.

V gene TRBV20-1 combines with J gene TRBJ2-7; TCRdb outputs TRBD1, but without DNA this stays unchecked. In germline, CDR1 is DFQATT, CDR2 SNEGSKA (reference sequence). The CDR3 contains 11 residues. Here the CDR3 reads CSGQGSYEQYF.

The J gene is TRBJ2-2, the V gene TRBV5-4; TCRdb designates TRBD1, a call that cannot be tested without DNA. This CDR3 spans 18 amino acids. CDR1 SGHNT and CDR2 YYREEE come from the germline V gene (reference sequence). This CDR3 is CASSSLSKGLTNTGELFF.

This chain uses TRBV29-1 with TRBJ2-3. The CDR3 has 12 amino acids. Germline V gene data show CDR1 as SQVTM and CDR2 as ANQGSEA. CDR3 region: CSVFTNIDTQYF.

V and J are TRBV12-3 or TRBV12-4 and TRBJ2-1; the TCRdb call, TRBD2, lacks DNA for checking. The CDR3 is 16 residues long. The CDR3 protein is CASSLRTSGLYNEQFF.

The rearrangement uses TRBV27 and TRBJ2-4. Per germline, CDR1 MNHEY and CDR2 SMNVEV (reference sequence). The CDR3 consists of 14 residues. CDR3: CASSYGMAKNIQYF.

The gene calls are TRBV12-3 or TRBV12-4 and TRBJ2-1. This CDR3 has 15 amino acids. This CDR3 is CASSFRRLPYNEQFF.

The chain employs TRBV12-3 or TRBV12-4 and TRBJ2-5; TCRdb's assignment of TRBD1 cannot be checked, as there is no DNA. The CDR3 is 13 amino acids. The CDR3 region is CASSPGTQETQYF.

CDR3 protein: CASSDKTGGNYEQYF. The chain couples TRBV5-1 to TRBJ2-7; TCRdb's D call, TRBD1, is unchecked because there is no DNA. Germline values: CDR1 SGHRS, CDR2 YFSETQ. This CDR3 is 15 amino acids long.

The J gene is TRBJ1-1, the V gene TRBV7-8; TCRdb indicates TRBD1, and absent DNA this call remains unverified. CDR1 and CDR2 (germline): SGHVS, FQNEAQ. The CDR3 spans 16 residues. The CDR3 is CASSLGRRTMNTEAFF.

The chain carries TRBV6-1 and TRBJ1-4; TCRdb calls TRBD1, which cannot be checked without DNA. This CDR3 is 14 amino acids long. The germline gives CDR1 MNHNS, CDR2 SASEGT. CDR3 amino acids: CASRTGGGKEKLFF.

This chain connects TRBV10-3 to TRBJ1-1. This CDR3 comprises 12 residues. From germline, CDR1 is ENHRY and CDR2 SYGVKD. The CDR3 region is CAISDQYTEAFF.

The chain recombines TRBV6-5 with TRBJ1-4. This CDR3 is 15 amino acids long. CDR1 MNHEY and CDR2 SVGAGI come from the germline V gene. The CDR3: CASSYIGGSKEKLFF.

CDR3 amino acids: CASSTITTDTQYF. The chain carries TRBV18 and TRBJ2-3. Per germline, CDR1 KGHSH and CDR2 LQKENI. The CDR3 runs to 13 residues.

This chain joins TRBV21-1 and TRBJ1-5; TCRdb returns TRBD1, unconfirmable since there is no DNA. TRBV21-1 is a documented pseudogene. This CDR3 is built from 15 residues. The CDR3 loop reads CASSKEGTGCQPQHF.

This chain joins TRBV12-3 or TRBV12-4 and TRBJ2-1; without DNA, the TCRdb call of TRBD1 cannot be checked. The CDR3 contains 15 residues. This CDR3 is CASSLGGARYNEQFF.